The text below deals with one T cell receptor (beta chain). Antigen: not known. This sample is part of a study of T-cell memory formation after mild COVID-19. Study findings and constraints: Second-wave clones that peaked on day 37 lacked confirmed SARS-CoV-2 specificity. Contracting CD8+ clones were enriched in EMRA, CD4+ mainly in CM and EM.

Using its own MiXCR run on the 5' RACE reads, TCRdb lists one record per CDR3 protein. The table records roughly 450,000 distinct CDR3 sequences, 15% to 20% of them present only once. Germline lookup yields CDR1 SGHVS and CDR2 FQNEAQ. The length of the CDR3 is 14 residues. Trimming removed 5 bases at V and 3 bases at J, with 14 bases between. Sequencing was performed on PBMCs or a T cell subset sorted from them (not recorded which). The TCR comes from an adult woman who had mild COVID-19 (a few samples of this study predate the infection). Cell type and time point are not known. The chain joins TRBV7-8 to TRBJ2-7; TRBD2 is a possible D gene (5 bases). Written as DNA, the CDR3 is TGTGCCAGCAGCCCGACCGCTCGGGGCTACGAGCAGTACTTC. Translation: CASSPTARGYEQYF.